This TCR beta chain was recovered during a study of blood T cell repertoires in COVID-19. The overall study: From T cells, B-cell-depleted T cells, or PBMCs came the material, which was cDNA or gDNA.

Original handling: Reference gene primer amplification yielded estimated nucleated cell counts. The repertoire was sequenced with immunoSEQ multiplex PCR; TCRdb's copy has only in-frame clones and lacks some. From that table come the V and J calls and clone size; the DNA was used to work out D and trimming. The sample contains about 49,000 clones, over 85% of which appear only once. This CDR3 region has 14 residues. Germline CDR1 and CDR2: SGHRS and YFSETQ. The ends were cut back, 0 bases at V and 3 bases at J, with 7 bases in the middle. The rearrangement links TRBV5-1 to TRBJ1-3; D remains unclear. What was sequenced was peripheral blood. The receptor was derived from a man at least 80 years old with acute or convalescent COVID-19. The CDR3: CASSLAGYGNTIYF. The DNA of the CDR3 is TGCGCCAGCAGCTTGGCCGGGTATGGAAACACCATATATTTT.